The rows below give T cell receptor beta chains drawn from one sample of a study of T cell responses to AZD1222 COVID-19 vaccine. Measured with immunoSEQ multiplex PCR; TCRdb has only the in-frame clones, and not every one. The data hold some 200,000 clones, with 90% to 95% observed a single time. Sequencing was performed on peripheral blood, taken 28 days after the second AZD1222 dose. These receptors all come from an adult who received the AZD1222 COVID-19 vaccine. Each CDR3 is given with its conserved first and last residue. A D gene is named only where the DNA matches it firmly. Clone size, where shown, is once, few, many, or a class for clones that have expanded.

clone_size: -; d_call: TRBD2; j_call: TRBJ2-5; cdr3_length: 14; v_call: TRBV2; cdr3_aa: CASSDGRAPETQYF; cdr3_nt: TGTGCCAGCAGTGACGGGAGGGCCCCAGAGACCCAGTACTTC
clone_size: -; d_call: -; j_call: TRBJ1-1; cdr3_length: 12; v_call: TRBV2; cdr3_aa: CANKMRDTEAFF; cdr3_nt: TGTGCCAACAAAATGAGGGATACTGAAGCTTTCTTT
clone_size: -; d_call: -; j_call: TRBJ1-5; cdr3_length: 15; v_call: TRBV4-1; cdr3_aa: CASSQTRVGNQPQHF; cdr3_nt: TGCGCCAGCAGCCAGACACGCGTGGGGAATCAGCCCCAGCATTTT
clone_size: -; d_call: -; j_call: TRBJ2-1; cdr3_length: 16; v_call: TRBV5-4; cdr3_aa: CASSLAVTDTYNEQFF; cdr3_nt: TGTGCCAGCAGCTTGGCCGTGACAGACACCTACAATGAGCAGTTCTTC
clone_size: -; d_call: TRBD2; j_call: TRBJ2-1; cdr3_length: 17; v_call: TRBV3-1/TRBV3-2; cdr3_aa: CASRRTSGPSSYNEQFF; cdr3_nt: TGTGCCAGCAGACGGACTAGCGGGCCGAGCTCCTACAATGAGCAGTTCTTC
clone_size: -; d_call: TRBD1; j_call: TRBJ1-5; cdr3_length: 16; v_call: TRBV28; cdr3_aa: CASSSLDRASNQPQHF; cdr3_nt: TGTGCCAGCAGTTCCCTGGACAGGGCTAGCAATCAGCCCCAGCATTTT
clone_size: -; d_call: -; j_call: TRBJ1-2; cdr3_length: 11; v_call: TRBV28; cdr3_aa: CASSFESGYTF; cdr3_nt: TGTGCCAGCAGTTTTGAATCTGGCTACACCTTC
clone_size: -; d_call: -; j_call: TRBJ2-1; cdr3_length: 12; v_call: TRBV11-2; cdr3_aa: CASSLGSYEQFF; cdr3_nt: TGTGCCAGCAGCCTAGGTTCATATGAGCAGTTCTTC
clone_size: -; d_call: -; j_call: TRBJ1-2; cdr3_length: 13; v_call: TRBV5-1; cdr3_aa: CASSPQGNYGYTF; cdr3_nt: TGCGCCAGCAGCCCCCAGGGTAACTATGGCTACACCTTC
clone_size: -; d_call: -; j_call: TRBJ1-4; cdr3_length: 12; v_call: TRBV28; cdr3_aa: CASGGFDEKLFF; cdr3_nt: TGTGCCAGCGGTGGGTTTGATGAAAAACTGTTTTTT
clone_size: -; d_call: -; j_call: TRBJ1-1; cdr3_length: 14; v_call: TRBV23-1; cdr3_aa: CASSLKGRDTEAFF; cdr3_nt: TGCGCCAGCAGTCTAAAGGGGCGGGATACTGAAGCTTTCTTT
clone_size: -; d_call: -; j_call: TRBJ2-1; cdr3_length: 12; v_call: TRBV27; cdr3_aa: CASKKGLNEQFF; cdr3_nt: TGTGCCAGCAAGAAGGGGTTGAACGAGCAGTTCTTC
clone_size: once; d_call: -; j_call: TRBJ2-2; cdr3_length: 14; v_call: TRBV5-1; cdr3_aa: CASSRGTDTGELFF; cdr3_nt: TGCGCCAGCAGCCGTGGGACCGACACCGGGGAGCTGTTTTTT
clone_size: -; d_call: -; j_call: TRBJ2-5; cdr3_length: 14; v_call: TRBV6-5; cdr3_aa: CASTGWDVPGTQYF; cdr3_nt: TGTGCCAGCACCGGATGGGACGTTCCCGGGACCCAGTACTTC
clone_size: once; d_call: -; j_call: TRBJ1-2; cdr3_length: 11; v_call: TRBV29-1; cdr3_aa: CSVARPGGYTF; cdr3_nt: TGCAGCGTTGCCCGGCCGGGAGGCTACACCTTC
clone_size: -; d_call: -; j_call: TRBJ2-7; cdr3_length: 12; v_call: TRBV10-3; cdr3_aa: CAISVSGWEQYF; cdr3_nt: TGTGCCATCAGTGTATCGGGTTGGGAGCAGTACTTC
clone_size: -; d_call: TRBD2; j_call: TRBJ2-3; cdr3_length: 14; v_call: TRBV19; cdr3_aa: CASSIREGADTQYF; cdr3_nt: TGTGCCAGTAGTATCCGGGAGGGCGCAGATACGCAGTATTTT
clone_size: -; d_call: TRBD1; j_call: TRBJ1-5; cdr3_length: 13; v_call: TRBV28; cdr3_aa: CASSRTGRQPQHF; cdr3_nt: TGTGCCAGCAGCAGGACAGGGCGTCAGCCCCAGCATTTT
clone_size: -; d_call: -; j_call: TRBJ1-2; cdr3_length: 15; v_call: TRBV19; cdr3_aa: CASTPGPQGAYGYTF; cdr3_nt: TGTGCCAGTACCCCCGGGCCTCAAGGAGCCTATGGCTACACCTTC
clone_size: -; d_call: -; j_call: TRBJ2-7; cdr3_length: 13; v_call: TRBV2; cdr3_aa: CASNQLGTYEQYF; cdr3_nt: TGTGCCAGCAATCAACTAGGAACCTACGAGCAGTACTTC
clone_size: -; d_call: TRBD1; j_call: TRBJ2-6; cdr3_length: 17; v_call: TRBV7-3; cdr3_aa: CASSLLGQDSGANVLTF; cdr3_nt: TGTGCCAGCAGCTTATTGGGACAGGACTCTGGGGCCAACGTCCTGACTTTC
clone_size: -; d_call: -; j_call: TRBJ1-4; cdr3_length: 12; v_call: TRBV3-1/TRBV3-2; cdr3_aa: CASRDGGGKLFF; cdr3_nt: TGTGCCTCACGAGACGGAGGGGGAAAACTGTTTTTT
clone_size: -; d_call: TRBD1; j_call: TRBJ1-6; cdr3_length: 16; v_call: TRBV28; cdr3_aa: CASSLTGSSYNSPLHF; cdr3_nt: TGTGCCAGCAGTTTGACAGGGAGCTCCTATAATTCACCCCTCCACTTT
clone_size: once; d_call: -; j_call: TRBJ1-1; cdr3_length: 12; v_call: TRBV28; cdr3_aa: CASSLLNTEAFF; cdr3_nt: TGTGCCAGCAGTCTTCTAAACACTGAAGCTTTCTTT
clone_size: -; d_call: -; j_call: TRBJ2-7; cdr3_length: 13; v_call: TRBV10-1; cdr3_aa: CASSESLQYEQYF; cdr3_nt: TGCGCCAGCAGTGAGTCGCTGCAGTACGAGCAGTACTTC
clone_size: -; d_call: TRBD1; j_call: TRBJ2-2; cdr3_length: 16; v_call: TRBV29-1; cdr3_aa: CSVEGQGASNTGELFF; cdr3_nt: TGCAGCGTTGAGGGACAGGGGGCTTCGAACACCGGGGAGCTGTTTTTT
clone_size: -; d_call: -; j_call: TRBJ2-7; cdr3_length: 13; v_call: TRBV5-1; cdr3_aa: CASSLGRGGEQYF; cdr3_nt: TGCGCCAGCAGCTTGGGGAGGGGAGGCGAGCAGTACTTC
clone_size: -; d_call: TRBD1; j_call: TRBJ1-2; cdr3_length: 17; v_call: TRBV14; cdr3_aa: CASSHPAGTGRGHGYTF; cdr3_nt: TGTGCCAGCAGCCACCCGGCCGGGACAGGGAGAGGACATGGCTACACCTTC
clone_size: few; d_call: TRBD2; j_call: TRBJ2-2; cdr3_length: 14; v_call: TRBV19; cdr3_aa: CASSSGRLGGELFF; cdr3_nt: TGTGCCAGTAGTAGCGGGAGACTAGGCGGGGAGCTGTTTTTT
clone_size: -; d_call: -; j_call: TRBJ2-6; cdr3_length: 15; v_call: TRBV11-2; cdr3_aa: CASSLVRAGANVLTF; cdr3_nt: TGTGCCAGCAGCTTAGTCCGAGCCGGGGCCAACGTCCTGACTTTC
clone_size: -; d_call: -; j_call: TRBJ1-1; cdr3_length: 15; v_call: TRBV28; cdr3_aa: CASTPGGWRDTEAFF; cdr3_nt: TGTGCCAGCACCCCCGGGGGCTGGAGGGACACTGAAGCTTTCTTT
clone_size: -; d_call: TRBD1; j_call: TRBJ1-4; cdr3_length: 16; v_call: TRBV4-2; cdr3_aa: CASSRSRQGGDEKLFF; cdr3_nt: TGTGCCAGCAGCCGCAGCCGACAGGGAGGGGATGAAAAACTGTTTTTT
clone_size: -; d_call: -; j_call: TRBJ2-7; cdr3_length: 14; v_call: TRBV7-3; cdr3_aa: CASSLTSTTYEQYF; cdr3_nt: TGTGCCAGCAGCTTAACCTCGACCACCTACGAGCAGTACTTC